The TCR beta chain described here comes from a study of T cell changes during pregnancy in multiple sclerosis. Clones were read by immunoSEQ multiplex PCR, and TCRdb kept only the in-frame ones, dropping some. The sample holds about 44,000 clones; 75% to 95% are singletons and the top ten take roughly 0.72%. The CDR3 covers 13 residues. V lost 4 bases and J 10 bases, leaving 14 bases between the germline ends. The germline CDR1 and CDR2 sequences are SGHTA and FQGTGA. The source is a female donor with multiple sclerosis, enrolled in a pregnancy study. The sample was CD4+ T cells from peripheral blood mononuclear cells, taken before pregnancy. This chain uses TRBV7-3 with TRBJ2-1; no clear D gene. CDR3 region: CASSYSSEGEQFF. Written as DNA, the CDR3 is TGTGCCAGCAGCTACTCGAGCGAAGGCGAGCAGTTCTTC.